Listed here are 30 T cell receptor beta chains from one sample, sequenced in a study of blood T cell repertoires in COVID-19. The table came from immunoSEQ multiplex PCR; TCRdb's copy has only in-frame clones and leaves some out. Of a few hundred thousand clones listed, 85% to 90% are singletons. The sequenced sample was peripheral blood. The receptors derive from a middle-aged woman with COVID-19, enrolled during active disease.

This chain uses TRBV5-6 with TRBJ1-2, with 12 bases lining up with TRBD1. The ends lost 3 bases at V and 6 bases at J; junction bases unmatched: 6. This CDR3 has 15 amino acids. The germline CDR1 and CDR2 sequences are SGHDT and YYEEEE. The CDR3 DNA reads as TGTGCCAGCAGCTCGCCGGGACAGGGGGCAAATGGCTACACCTTC. This gives the protein CASSSPGQGANGYTF.

This chain joins TRBV6-6 and TRBJ2-7; no clear D gene. Germline V gene data show CDR1 as MNHNY and CDR2 as SVGAGI (reference sequence). V was clipped by 4 bases and J by 2 bases, with 9 bases between them. The CDR3 loop spans 13 amino acids. This chain's CDR3 is CASSSLLAYEQYF. The CDR3 DNA is TGTGCCAGCAGTTCCCTGTTAGCCTACGAGCAGTACTTC.

The chain couples TRBV27 to TRBJ2-3, with D perhaps matching TRBD1 (5 bases). V gave up 0 bases and J gave up 1 base, with 11 bases separating them. Germline-derived CDR1 and CDR2 are MNHEY and SMNVEV (reference sequence). This CDR3 contains 16 residues. The CDR3 region is CASSLSMGPRTDTQYF. DNA for the CDR3: TGTGCCAGCAGTTTATCGATGGGGCCGCGCACAGATACGCAGTATTTT.

This clone was picked up one time. V usage is TRBV28 and J usage is TRBJ1-6; D gene uncertain. Per the germline V gene, CDR1 is MDHEN and CDR2 is SYDVKM. The CDR3 extends over 15 amino acids. Trimming took 6 bases from V and 2 from J, leaving 11 bases between them. The DNA for the CDR3 is TGTGCCAGCAGGGCCGCGAGGACCTATAATTCACCCCTCCACTTT. Translated: CASRAARTYNSPLHF.

The chain uses TRBV28 and TRBJ1-2, with TRBD1 as a possible D gene (5 bases). Trimming pared 2 bases from V and 8 bases from J, leaving 12 bases between. CDR3 length: 13 amino acids. The germline CDR1 and CDR2 sequences are MDHEN and SYDVKM. The CDR3 DNA reads TGTGCCAGCAGTTTACAGGGTTGGCTGGGCTACACCTTC. It encodes CASSLQGWLGYTF.

J is TRBJ1-1 and V is TRBV28; 7 bases agree with TRBD1. Trimming removed 1 base from V and 0 bases from J; junction bases left unmatched: 8. CDR3 size: 17 residues. From germline, CDR1 is MDHEN and CDR2 SYDVKM. CDR3 in amino acids: CASSLFRQGGLNTEAFF. CDR3 nucleotide sequence: TGTGCCAGCAGTTTATTTCGACAGGGCGGTTTGAACACTGAAGCTTTCTTT.

The gene calls are TRBV7-3 and TRBJ2-7, with TRBD2 matching 14 bases. This CDR3 has 17 amino acids. J was trimmed by 6 bases and V by 5 bases; bases with no gene match: 12. The germline V gene has CDR1 SGHTA and CDR2 FQGTGA. The CDR3: CASSLIGTSGSLGEQYF. The CDR3 bases are TGTGCCAGCAGCCTTATCGGGACTAGCGGGAGTTTGGGCGAGCAGTACTTC.

This rearrangement joins TRBV9 to TRBJ2-1; 8 nucleotides align to TRBD1. After removal of 5 bases from V and 0 bases from J, the junction contained 16 bases not matched to a gene. Germline V gives CDR1 SGDLS, CDR2 YYNGEE. This CDR3 is 19 amino acids long. The CDR3 DNA reads TGTGCCAGCAGTCAATCACAGGGGGTCCGTAGAAGCTCCTACAATGAGCAGTTCTTC. It yields the protein CASSQSQGVRRSSYNEQFF. The whole variable domain, remainder taken from reference TRBV9 and TRBJ2-1, is DSGVTQTPKHLITATGQRVTLRCSPRSGDLSVYWYQQSLDQGLQFLIQYYNGEERAKGNILERFSAQQFPDLHSELNLSSLELGDSALYFCASSQSQGVRRSSYNEQFFGPGTRLTVL.

The chain combines TRBV30 with TRBJ2-5; no definite D call. Germline V CDR1 and CDR2: GTSNPN, SVGIG (reference sequence). Trimming removed 0 bases at V and 7 bases at J, with 18 bases between. The CDR3 runs 15 residues. The DNA for the CDR3 is TGTGCCTGGAGTGTTAAAGAGCCCGCCGGGTGGACCCAGTACTTC. It translates to CAWSVKEPAGWTQYF.

V gene TRBV10-3 combines with J gene TRBJ1-1, with 8 bases identical to TRBD1. This CDR3 comprises 14 residues. J gave up 3 bases and V 6 bases, and 6 bases lay outside the gene matches. The germline CDR1 and CDR2 sequences are ENHRY and SYGVKD. The DNA of the CDR3 is TGTGCCATCAGCAGGACAGGGATGGACACTGAAGCTTTCTTT. This codes for CAISRTGMDTEAFF.

This rearrangement joins TRBV6-2 or TRBV6-3 to TRBJ2-7; 10 bases line up with TRBD1. Germline loops: CDR1 MNHEY, CDR2 SVGEGT. V shed 2 bases, J shed 6 bases, and the junction held 10 bases outside the gene matches. There are 16 residues in the CDR3. The CDR3 DNA follows: TGTGCCAGCAGTTACCTCCGGGGGACAGGGGTTGGCGAGCAGTACTTC. It specifies CASSYLRGTGVGEQYF.

The rearrangement joins TRBV5-1 to TRBJ1-5; TRBD1 aligns across 10 bases. Germline V gene lookup returns CDR1 SGHRS and CDR2 YFSETQ. The CDR3 loop spans 14 amino acids. The ends lost 4 bases at V and 7 bases at J; junction bases unmatched: 5. CDR3 region: CASSQGTGAQPQHF. The DNA of the CDR3 is TGCGCCAGCAGCCAAGGGACAGGGGCCCAGCCCCAGCATTTT.

The chain carries TRBV19 and TRBJ1-4; 7 bases are a match to TRBD1. Per the germline V gene, CDR1 is LNHDA and CDR2 is SQIVND (reference sequence). V gave up 6 bases and J gave up 6 bases; unmatched junction bases: 7. The CDR3 runs to 14 residues. The chain's CDR3 is CASRLQGWDEKLFF. The CDR3 DNA sequence: TGTGCCAGTAGGCTACAGGGGTGGGATGAAAAACTGTTTTTT. The whole variable domain, remainder taken from reference TRBV19 and TRBJ1-4, is DGGITQSPKYLFRKEGQNVTLSCEQNLNHDAMYWYRQDPGQGLRLIYYSQIVNDFQKGDIAEGYSVSREKKESFPLTVTSAQKNPTAFYLCASRLQGWDEKLFFGSGTQLSVL.

The rearrangement uses TRBV2 and TRBJ1-5; D gene unclear. Trimming cost V 4 bases and J 3 bases, with 7 bases left between them. Germline CDR1 reads SNHLY; CDR2 reads FYNNEI. The CDR3 length is 13 residues. CDR3 amino acids: CASSAGDNQPQHF. The CDR3 DNA reads as TGTGCCAGCAGTGCCGGGGACAATCAGCCCCAGCATTTT.

This chain uses TRBV3-1 (or the pseudogene TRBV3-2) with TRBJ2-3; 10 positions agree with TRBD2. Germline V CDR1 and CDR2: LGHDT, YNNKEL (reference sequence). With 5 bases clipped from V and 5 bases from J, the junction kept 10 bases outside the gene matches. The CDR3 runs to 16 residues. The CDR3 region has the DNA TGTGCCAGCAGCGCGGGGAGCGGGAGGGCGGTAGATACGCAGTATTTT. The encoded protein is CASSAGSGRAVDTQYF.

Only one count was recorded for this clone. The rearrangement links TRBV11-1 to TRBJ2-1; 15 bases map to TRBD2. V trimming: 5 bases; J trimming: 8 bases; junction bases outside the gene matches: 4. The CDR3 is 15 amino acids. The germline CDR1 and CDR2 sequences are SGHAT and FQDESV (reference sequence). This CDR3 is CASSRGLAGGHEQFF. Here the CDR3 DNA reads TGTGCCAGCAGCCGCGGACTAGCGGGGGGGCATGAGCAGTTCTTC.

This clone was detected only once. This chain links TRBV19 with TRBJ2-3; 9 bases fit TRBD2. The germline CDR1 and CDR2 sequences are LNHDA and SQIVND (reference sequence). The CDR3 sequence is 15 residues long. Losses at the gene ends were 7 bases for V and 0 bases for J; bases not matched to a gene: 5. CDR3 amino acids: CASKRGAPSTDTQYF. The CDR3, as DNA: TGTGCCAGTAAGCGGGGGGCCCCTAGCACAGATACGCAGTATTTT.

V usage is TRBV18 and J usage is TRBJ1-1; D remains ambiguous. V was pared by 2 bases and J by 0 bases, with 4 bases between. The CDR3 runs to 13 residues. Germline CDR1 KGHSH, CDR2 LQKENI. CDR3: CASSPTVNTEAFF. DNA for the CDR3: TGTGCCAGCTCACCAACGGTGAACACTGAAGCTTTCTTT.

The chain links TRBV19 to TRBJ1-1; the D gene is possibly TRBD1 (5 bases). This CDR3 region has 15 residues. Looked up from germline, CDR1 is LNHDA and CDR2 is SQIVND (reference sequence). V dropped 5 bases and J dropped 1 base, with 14 bases sitting between them. Written as DNA, the CDR3 is TGTGCCAGTAGTCCCCGTCGAAGGGGGAACACTGAAGCTTTCTTT. As protein: CASSPRRRGNTEAFF.

This clone was seen a handful of times. V is TRBV4-3 and J is TRBJ1-2, with 11 bases identical to TRBD1. This CDR3 contains 14 residues. Germline CDR1 LGHNA, CDR2 YSLEER. V lost 4 bases, J lost 7 bases, and 5 bases stayed unmatched. CDR3 coding DNA: TGCGCCAGCAGCCGAGGACAGGGGGCATCTGGCTACACCTTC. It specifies CASSRGQGASGYTF.

This clone has a single count. The rearrangement joins TRBV15 to TRBJ2-6, with D possibly TRBD2 on 6 matching bases. CDR3 size: 17 residues. Trimming left V 3 bases short and J 2 bases short, with 14 bases between. The germline V gene encodes CDR1 LNHNV and CDR2 YYDKDF (reference sequence). CDR3 nucleotides: TGTGCCACCAGCAGTTCCACAAGGAGGGCTGGGGCCAACGTCCTGACTTTC. Encoded protein: CATSSSTRRAGANVLTF.

CDR3 in amino acids: CAWNDRTGNTIYF. The CDR3 region has the DNA TGTGCCTGGAACGACAGGACTGGAAACACCATATATTTT. This chain uses TRBV30 with TRBJ1-3; tentatively, D is TRBD1 (6 bases). There are 13 residues in the CDR3. Trimming left V 4 bases short and J 2 bases short, with 9 bases between. Per germline, CDR1 GTSNPN and CDR2 SVGIG (reference sequence).

The V and J genes are TRBV27 and TRBJ1-6, with D possibly TRBD1 on 6 matching bases. The CDR3 totals 13 residues. V lost 5 bases, J lost 7 bases, and 9 bases lay in between. Germline V gene sequence: CDR1 MNHEY, CDR2 SMNVEV (reference sequence). Here the CDR3 DNA reads TGTGCCAGCAGTGGAAGGGGGAATTCACCCCTCCACTTT. Protein sequence: CASSGRGNSPLHF.

This chain uses TRBV13 with TRBJ2-7; the D gene is possibly TRBD1 (6 bases). The CDR3 consists of 16 residues. Per germline, CDR1 PRHDT and CDR2 FYEKMQ (reference sequence). Trimming took 0 bases from V and 6 from J, leaving 18 bases between them. The CDR3 sequence: CASSLGGRGPLGEQYF. DNA for the CDR3: TGTGCCAGCAGCTTAGGAGGCAGGGGCCCTCTTGGCGAGCAGTACTTC.

The chain carries TRBV10-2 and TRBJ2-7, with 12 bases lining up with TRBD2. Trimming cost V 3 bases and J 0 bases; bases outside gene matches: 3. The germline V gene has CDR1 WSHSY and CDR2 SAAADI. The CDR3 has 16 amino acids. CDR3 residues: CASSDTSGRTSYEQYF. The DNA of the CDR3 is TGCGCCAGCAGTGACACTAGCGGGAGGACCTCCTACGAGCAGTACTTC.

DNA of the CDR3: TGTGCCATCAGTGCGGGTGGAAGGAACACTGAAGCTTTCTTT. This encodes CAISAGGRNTEAFF. This sequence joins TRBV10-3 and TRBJ1-1, with D unclear. The CDR3 loop spans 14 amino acids. Trimming took 4 bases from V and 1 from J, leaving 10 bases between them. Per germline, CDR1 ENHRY and CDR2 SYGVKD.

The V and J genes are TRBV4-2 and TRBJ2-3; 8 positions agree with TRBD1. CDR1 and CDR2 from the germline V gene are LGHNA and YNFKEQ. The CDR3 runs 16 residues. The J segment lost 4 bases and the V segment lost 4 bases, leaving 10 bases of the junction unmatched. The CDR3 region has the DNA TGTGCCAGCAGCCGCGGACAGGGAGAAGGGGCAGATACGCAGTATTTT. Translation: CASSRGQGEGADTQYF.

The chain has TRBV30 and TRBJ1-1; D is possibly TRBD1 (5 bases). Per the germline V gene, CDR1 is GTSNPN and CDR2 is SVGIG (reference sequence). The CDR3 has 13 amino acids. Trimming stripped 0 bases from V and 6 bases from J, with 11 bases between. The CDR3 is CAWSVRGEAEAFF. The CDR3 nucleotides are TGTGCCTGGAGTGTACGAGGGGAGGCTGAAGCTTTCTTT.

CDR3 loop: CASSRRAGGSSNEQFF. The CDR3, as DNA: TGTGCCAGCAGTCGACGAGCGGGGGGTTCGTCCAATGAGCAGTTCTTC. V and J are TRBV6-6 and TRBJ2-1; 9 positions agree with TRBD2. The CDR3 extends over 16 amino acids. V lost 5 bases and J lost 6; bases outside the gene matches: 11. Germline CDR1 and CDR2: MNHNY and SVGAGI (reference sequence).

The CDR3: CASSIGGRSTGELFF. As DNA, the CDR3 is TGTGCCAGTAGCATCGGCGGGCGAAGCACCGGGGAGCTGTTTTTT. V and J are TRBV19 and TRBJ2-2, with D possibly matching TRBD2 (5 bases). The CDR3 is 15 residues long. Germline CDR1 and CDR2: LNHDA and SQIVND (reference sequence). Trimming stripped 6 bases from V and 4 bases from J, with 15 bases between. Based on the CDR3 plus reference TRBV19 and TRBJ2-2, the full variable domain is DGGITQSPKYLFRKEGQNVTLSCEQNLNHDAMYWYRQDPGQGLRLIYYSQIVNDFQKGDIAEGYSVSREKKESFPLTVTSAQKNPTAFYLCASSIGGRSTGELFFGEGSRLTVL.